The 22 T cell receptor beta chains below come from one sample, sequenced in a study of blood T cell repertoires in COVID-19. Generated by immunoSEQ multiplex PCR, the TCRdb table keeps only in-frame clones and is missing some. Of 200,000 to 250,000 clones listed, around 84% were seen once; the top ten hold roughly 3%. The material sequenced was peripheral blood. The receptors were sampled from a man aged 55-75 years with acute or convalescent COVID-19.

Only one count was recorded for this clone. The chain has TRBV15 and TRBJ1-5; D uncertain. Germline CDR1 reads LNHNV; CDR2 reads YYDKDF (reference sequence). V lost 0 bases and J 4 bases, leaving 25 bases between the germline ends. The CDR3 has 20 residues. The CDR3 nucleotides are TGTGCCACCAGCAGAGATCCACGCCGAGATGGTCGCCGGGAAAATCAGCCCCAGCATTTT. It is translated as CATSRDPRRDGRRENQPQHF.

This clone was recorded at least ten times. The chain has TRBV28 and TRBJ1-5; D might be TRBD1 (5 bases). This CDR3 has 16 amino acids. Germline V gene sequence: CDR1 MDHEN, CDR2 SYDVKM. V was shortened by 6 bases and J by 4 bases, with 19 bases between the two germline ends. Here the CDR3 reads CASRSDRQGPNQPQHF. DNA for the CDR3: TGTGCCAGCAGATCAGACCGTCAGGGCCCGAATCAGCCCCAGCATTTT.

This clone was detected only a few times. The V and J genes are TRBV7-2 and TRBJ2-3; 8 positions match TRBD2. This CDR3 region has 17 residues. V dropped 4 bases and J dropped 1; count of bases not matched to a gene: 10. CDR1 is SGHTA, CDR2 FQGNSA, per germline. CDR3 region: CASSSWTSSVGTDTQYF. CDR3 DNA: TGTGCCAGCAGCTCGTGGACTAGCTCCGTTGGCACAGATACGCAGTATTTT. The full variable domain, in which reference TRBV7-2 and TRBJ2-3 provide the parts outside the CDR3, is GAGVSQSPSNKVTEKGKDVELRCDPISGHTALYWYRQSLGQGLEFLIYFQGNSAPDKSGLPSDRFSAERTGGSVSTLTIQRTQQEDSAVYLCASSSWTSSVGTDTQYFGPGTRLTVL.

V gene TRBV19 combines with J gene TRBJ1-2, with 8 bases identical to TRBD1. V trimming: 4 bases; J trimming: 4 bases; junction bases outside the gene matches: 5. The germline gives CDR1 LNHDA, CDR2 SQIVND (reference sequence). The length of the CDR3 is 14 residues. CDR3 amino acids: CASSNTGTGYGYTF. CDR3 bases: TGTGCCAGTAGTAATACCGGGACAGGCTATGGCTACACCTTC. Combining the CDR3 with reference TRBV19 and TRBJ1-2 gives the whole variable domain DGGITQSPKYLFRKEGQNVTLSCEQNLNHDAMYWYRQDPGQGLRLIYYSQIVNDFQKGDIAEGYSVSREKKESFPLTVTSAQKNPTAFYLCASSNTGTGYGYTFGSGTRLTVV.

This clone was detected a few times. The chain recombines TRBV6-5 with TRBJ2-7; no clear D. V lost 0 bases, J lost 2 bases, and 8 bases lay in between. Germline values: CDR1 MNHEY, CDR2 SVGAGI. This CDR3 has 14 residues. For the CDR3, the DNA is TGTGCCAGCAGTTACTCGGCGGCTACCTACGAGCAGTACTTC. Residues: CASSYSAATYEQYF.

V usage is TRBV7-9 and J usage is TRBJ2-3; 8 bases align to TRBD1. The trim removed 11 bases at V and 0 bases at J, leaving 4 bases unmatched. This CDR3 is built from 13 residues. CDR1 is SEHNR and CDR2 is FQNEAQ in the germline V gene (reference sequence). The CDR3 loop is CAGYRGSTDTQYF. DNA of the CDR3: TGTGCCGGCTACAGGGGGAGCACAGATACGCAGTATTTT.

V gene TRBV7-9 combines with J gene TRBJ2-3; D not certain. This CDR3 has 15 residues. Germline V gives CDR1 SEHNR, CDR2 FQNEAQ (reference sequence). The V end lost 3 bases, the J end lost 1 base, and 11 bases lay between the germline ends. The CDR3 nucleotides read TGTGCCAGCAGCTTCGAGCTTCCACGCACAGATACGCAGTATTTT. Translated: CASSFELPRTDTQYF.

The chain employs TRBV27 and TRBJ1-6; 9 bases are shared with TRBD1. The germline V gene has CDR1 MNHEY and CDR2 SMNVEV (reference sequence). The junction had 14 bases not matched to a gene; V was cut back by 6 bases and J by 8 bases. This CDR3 is built from 17 residues. CDR3 residues: CASSDRDRVLFYSPLHF. DNA for the CDR3: TGTGCCAGCAGCGACCGGGACAGGGTCCTATTCTATTCACCCCTCCACTTT.

The genes are TRBV27 and TRBJ1-2, with 8 bases identical to TRBD1. V trimming: 7 bases; J trimming: 6 bases; junction bases outside the gene matches: 7. The CDR3 sequence is 13 residues long. From germline, CDR1 is MNHEY and CDR2 SMNVEV (reference sequence). For the CDR3, the DNA is TGTGCCAGCAACTCCGGGACAGGCCATGGCTACACCTTC. Amino acids: CASNSGTGHGYTF.

A word on this clone: Other nucleotide sequences in the sample specify the same CDR3. The V and J genes are TRBV12-3 or TRBV12-4 and TRBJ2-1; weak D call: TRBD1 (5 bases). V shed 3 bases and J shed 7 bases, with 7 bases lying between them. This CDR3 has 12 residues. CDR3 amino acids: CASSFAGNEQFF. CDR3 bases: TGTGCCAGCAGTTTTGCAGGGAATGAGCAGTTCTTC.

This clone was seen a single time. The rearrangement uses TRBV12-3 or TRBV12-4 and TRBJ1-3, with 8 bases aligning to TRBD1. CDR3 length: 13 residues. J was trimmed by 13 bases and V by 5 bases; bases with no gene match: 10. CDR3 region: CASSPGTGHRIYF. The CDR3 DNA is TGTGCCAGCAGTCCCGGGACAGGACATCGGATATATTTT.

V and J are TRBV13 and TRBJ2-1, with 8 positions matching TRBD2. The J segment lost 8 bases and the V segment lost 1 base, leaving 7 bases of the junction unmatched. This CDR3 contains 15 residues. Germline V CDR1 and CDR2: PRHDT, FYEKMQ (reference sequence). CDR3 bases: TGTGCCAGCAGCTTAGCCGGGGGGGCCGGGGATGAGCAGTTCTTC. Protein sequence: CASSLAGGAGDEQFF.

The V and J genes are TRBV28 and TRBJ2-5, with 7 bases matching TRBD1. The CDR3 extends over 15 amino acids. The germline V gene encodes CDR1 MDHEN and CDR2 SYDVKM. Trimming at V came to 4 bases and at J to 5 bases, leaving 10 bases not matched to a gene. CDR3 bases: TGTGCCAGCAGTTCTATAGGGGGCGCCTGGGAGACCCAGTACTTC. Translated: CASSSIGGAWETQYF.

The CDR3 nucleotides are TGTGCCAGCAGCCGGGGAGGTTTGCGGTCGCCCTCTGGGGCCAACGTCCTGACTTTC. This sequence encodes CASSRGGLRSPSGANVLTF. The chain uses TRBV3-1 (or the pseudogene TRBV3-2) and TRBJ2-6, with a tentative D call TRBD2 (6 bases). Germline V gives CDR1 LGHDT, CDR2 YNNKEL (reference sequence). This CDR3 spans 19 amino acids. Trimming took off 4 bases at V and 0 bases at J, with 19 bases between the two ends.

This clone was observed a handful of times. The chain joins TRBV4-1 to TRBJ1-5; D perhaps matches TRBD1 (5 bases). The V gene lost 1 base and the J gene lost 2 bases, with 12 bases spanning the gap. Germline V gene lookup returns CDR1 MGHRA and CDR2 YSYEKL. This CDR3 has 16 amino acids. CDR3 amino acids: CASSQASGPGNQPQHF. The CDR3 DNA is TGCGCCAGCAGCCAAGCTTCAGGGCCTGGCAATCAGCCCCAGCATTTT.

The rearrangement uses TRBV11-3 and TRBJ2-2, with D possibly matching TRBD2 (6 bases). The CDR3 totals 15 residues. The germline V gene encodes CDR1 SGHNT and CDR2 YENEEA. The V end was cut by 5 bases, the J end by 1 base, with 11 bases between. The CDR3 DNA sequence: TGTGCCAGCAGCCCAGGAGGGGAGAACACCGGGGAGCTGTTTTTT. This sequence encodes CASSPGGENTGELFF.

The chain carries TRBV10-3 and TRBJ2-1; TRBD2 aligns across 8 bases. This CDR3 has 11 residues. Trimming removed 7 bases from V and 13 bases from J; junction bases left unmatched: 6. The germline V gene encodes CDR1 ENHRY and CDR2 SYGVKD. The DNA for the CDR3 is TGTGCCATCAATGGCGGGGGGCGCCAGTTCTTC. Translated: CAINGGGRQFF.

The table lists this clone with a few counts. The chain's CDR3 is CASSGKLAGAPGETQYF. Here the CDR3 DNA reads TGTGCCAGCAGTGGAAAACTAGCGGGGGCCCCGGGAGAGACCCAGTACTTC. V gene TRBV6-1 combines with J gene TRBJ2-5, with 11 bases fitting TRBD2. Per germline, CDR1 MNHNS and CDR2 SASEGT. Germline trimming cut 4 bases from V and 4 bases from J; bases unmatched to any gene: 11. The CDR3 extends over 17 amino acids.

This chain joins TRBV5-1 and TRBJ1-3; tentatively, D is TRBD1 (6 bases). Germline CDR1 SGHRS, CDR2 YFSETQ. V was clipped by 0 bases and J by 1 base, with 14 bases between them. The CDR3 has 17 amino acids. CDR3 sequence reads: CASSLDSQGRSGNTIYF. CDR3 DNA: TGCGCCAGCAGCTTGGATTCTCAGGGGAGATCTGGAAACACCATATATTTT.

V gene TRBV7-9 combines with J gene TRBJ1-5, with D perhaps matching TRBD1 (5 bases). The V gene's germline CDR1 is SEHNR and CDR2 FQNEAQ (reference sequence). V dropped 2 bases and J dropped 6 bases, with 8 bases sitting between them. The CDR3 is 13 amino acids. The CDR3 bases are TGTGCCAGCAGCTTACAGGGAGGTCAGCCCCAGCATTTT. Translated: CASSLQGGQPQHF.

The CDR3 here is CASSPGPGELFF. In nucleotides, the CDR3 is TGTGCCAGCTCACCAGGGCCCGGGGAGCTGTTTTTT. The chain employs TRBV18 and TRBJ2-2; D is uncertain. The CDR3 has 12 amino acids. Trimming took 2 bases from V and 6 from J, leaving 4 bases between them. Germline CDR1 and CDR2: KGHSH and LQKENI. The variable domain in full, with the rest retrieved from reference TRBV18 and TRBJ2-2, is NAGVMQNPRHLVRRRGQEARLRCSPMKGHSHVYWYRQLPEEGLKFMVYLQKENIIDESGMPKERFSAEFPKEGPSILRIQQVVRGDSAAYFCASSPGPGELFFGEGSRLTVL.

The chain links TRBV24-1 to TRBJ2-5; no clear D gene. The CDR3 spans 11 residues. Germline V gene lookup returns CDR1 KGHDR and CDR2 SFDVKD. V lost 9 bases, J lost 5 bases, and 9 bases lay in between. In nucleotides, the CDR3 is TGTGCCACCCGACAAGTGGAGACCCAGTACTTC. This codes for CATRQVETQYF.